The 3 T cell receptor beta chains below were found in one sample sequenced in a study of shared clonotypes between healthy human individuals. Libraries were prepared by immunoSEQ multiplex PCR; TCRdb keeps only in-frame clonotypes and omits some of them. The sample holds 2,500,000 or so clones; 85% to 95% are singletons and the top ten take more than 0.35%. The source material was naive CD4+ T cells from PBMCs. Sample subset: CD45RA+ positively selected. These receptors were collected from a man aged 18 to 29 in good health. Some clones in this sample may be carry-over from other donors' samples.

This chain joins TRBV5-1 and TRBJ1-5; unclear D gene. The V end was cut by 0 bases, the J end by 6 bases, with 13 bases between. Germline CDR1 is SGHRS and CDR2 is YFSETQ. The CDR3 has 15 amino acids. The CDR3: CASSLEGQPRQPQHF. The CDR3 nucleotides read TGCGCCAGCAGCTTGGAAGGTCAACCCCGTCAGCCCCAGCATTTT.

For the CDR3, the DNA is TGCGCCAGCTCACTTTTAGCCATCGCTGGTTCCAATGAGCAGTTCTTC. This sequence encodes CASSLLAIAGSNEQFF. The rearrangement links TRBV5-1 to TRBJ2-1; D remains ambiguous. The ends were cut back, 7 bases at V and 6 bases at J, with 23 bases in the middle. The V gene's germline CDR1 is SGHRS and CDR2 YFSETQ. CDR3 length: 16 residues.

The rearrangement links TRBV30 to TRBJ2-2; D unresolved. The CDR3 is 13 amino acids. Deletions cut 3 bases from V and 2 bases from J, with 7 bases between. Germline-derived CDR1 and CDR2 are GTSNPN and SVGIG (reference sequence). The CDR3 DNA reads TGTGCCTGGAGGCGCCGCAACACCGGGGAGCTGTTTTTT. Its protein product is CAWRRRNTGELFF.